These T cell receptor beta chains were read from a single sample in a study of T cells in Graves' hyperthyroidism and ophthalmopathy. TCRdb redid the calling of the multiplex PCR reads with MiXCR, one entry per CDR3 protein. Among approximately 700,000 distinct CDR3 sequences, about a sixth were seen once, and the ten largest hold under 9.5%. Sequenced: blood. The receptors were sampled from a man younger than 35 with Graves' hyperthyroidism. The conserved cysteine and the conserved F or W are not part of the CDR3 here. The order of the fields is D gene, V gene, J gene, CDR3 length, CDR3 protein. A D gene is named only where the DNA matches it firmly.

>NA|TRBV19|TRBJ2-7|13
ASSTMGGASHEQY
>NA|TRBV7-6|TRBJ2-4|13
ASSLLGLAKNIQY
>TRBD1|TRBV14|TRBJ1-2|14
ASSSSDRAWNYGYT
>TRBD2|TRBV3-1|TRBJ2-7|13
ASSQEQAGRLEQY
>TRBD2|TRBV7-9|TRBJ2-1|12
ASSDLAGDNEQF
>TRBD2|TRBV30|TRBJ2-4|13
AWSGLAVPGGIQY
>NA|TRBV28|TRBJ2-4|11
ASLGRTLNIQY
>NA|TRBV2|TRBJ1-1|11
ASIEPGPGEAF
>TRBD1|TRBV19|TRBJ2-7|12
ASSPGTDSYEQY
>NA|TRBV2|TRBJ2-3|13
ASSESGWSTDTQY
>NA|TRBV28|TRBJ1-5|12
ASSLSGGGQPQH